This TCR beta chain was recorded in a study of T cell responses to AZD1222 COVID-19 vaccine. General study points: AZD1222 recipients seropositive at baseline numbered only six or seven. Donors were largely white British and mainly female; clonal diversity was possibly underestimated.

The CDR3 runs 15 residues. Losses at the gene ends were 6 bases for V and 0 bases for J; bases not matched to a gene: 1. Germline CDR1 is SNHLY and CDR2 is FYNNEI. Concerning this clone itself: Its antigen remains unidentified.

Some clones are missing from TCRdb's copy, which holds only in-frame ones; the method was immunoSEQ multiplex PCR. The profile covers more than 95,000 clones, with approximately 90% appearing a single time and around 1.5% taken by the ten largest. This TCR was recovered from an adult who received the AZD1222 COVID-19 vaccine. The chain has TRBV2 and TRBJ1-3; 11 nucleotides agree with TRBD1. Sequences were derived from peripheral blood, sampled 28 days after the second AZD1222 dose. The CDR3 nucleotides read TGTGCCAGCAGGGGGACAGGGGGCTCTGGAAACACCATATATTTT. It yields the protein CASRGTGGSGNTIYF.